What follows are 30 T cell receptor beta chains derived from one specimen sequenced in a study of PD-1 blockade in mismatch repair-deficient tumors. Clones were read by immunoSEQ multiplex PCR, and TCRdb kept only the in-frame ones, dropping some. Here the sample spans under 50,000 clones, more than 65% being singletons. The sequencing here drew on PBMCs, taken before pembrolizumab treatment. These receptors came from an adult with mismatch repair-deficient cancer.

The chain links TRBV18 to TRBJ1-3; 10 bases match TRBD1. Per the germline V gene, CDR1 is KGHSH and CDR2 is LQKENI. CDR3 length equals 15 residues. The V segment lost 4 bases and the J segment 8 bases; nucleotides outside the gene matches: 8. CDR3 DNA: TGTGCCAGCTCACGGGGACAGGGGCGTGGGTACACCATATATTTT. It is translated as CASSRGQGRGYTIYF.

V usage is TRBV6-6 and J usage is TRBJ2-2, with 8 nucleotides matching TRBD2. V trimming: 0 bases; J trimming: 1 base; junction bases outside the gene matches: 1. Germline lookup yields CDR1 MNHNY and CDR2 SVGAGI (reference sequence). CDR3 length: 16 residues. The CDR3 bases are TGTGCCAGCAGTTACTCACTAGCGGAGAACACCGGGGAGCTGTTTTTT. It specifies CASSYSLAENTGELFF.

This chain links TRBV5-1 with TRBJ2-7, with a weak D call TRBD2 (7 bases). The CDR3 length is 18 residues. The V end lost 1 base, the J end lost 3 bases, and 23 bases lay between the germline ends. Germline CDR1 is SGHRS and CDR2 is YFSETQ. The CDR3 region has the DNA TGCGCCAGCAGCTTGAACAGGACAGCGGGACCACGGTACTACGAGCAGTACTTC. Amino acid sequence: CASSLNRTAGPRYYEQYF.

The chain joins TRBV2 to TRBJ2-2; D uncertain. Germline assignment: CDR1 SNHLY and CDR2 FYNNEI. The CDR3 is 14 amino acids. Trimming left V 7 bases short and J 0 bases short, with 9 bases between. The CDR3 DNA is TGTGCCAGCAAGGCCGCCTCGAACACCGGGGAGCTGTTTTTT. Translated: CASKAASNTGELFF.

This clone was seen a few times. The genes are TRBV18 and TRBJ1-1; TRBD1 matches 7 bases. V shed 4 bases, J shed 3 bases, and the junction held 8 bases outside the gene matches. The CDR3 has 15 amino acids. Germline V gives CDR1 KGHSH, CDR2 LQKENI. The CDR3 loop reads CASSLPGGSDTEAFF. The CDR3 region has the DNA TGTGCCAGCTCACTCCCAGGGGGTAGCGACACTGAAGCTTTCTTT.

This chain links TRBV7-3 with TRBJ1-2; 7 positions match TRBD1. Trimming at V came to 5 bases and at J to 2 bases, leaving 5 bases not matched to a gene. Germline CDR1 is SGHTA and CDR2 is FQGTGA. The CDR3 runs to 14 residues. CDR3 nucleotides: TGTGCCAGCAGCGCCGGGACAGCAAACTATGGCTACACCTTC. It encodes CASSAGTANYGYTF.

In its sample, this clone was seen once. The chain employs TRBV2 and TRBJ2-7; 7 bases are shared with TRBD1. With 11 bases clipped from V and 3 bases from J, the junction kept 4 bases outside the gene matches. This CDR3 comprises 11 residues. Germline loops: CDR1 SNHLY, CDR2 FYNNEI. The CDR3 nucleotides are TGTGCCTCCAGACAGGGCTACGAGCAGTACTTC. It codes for CASRQGYEQYF.

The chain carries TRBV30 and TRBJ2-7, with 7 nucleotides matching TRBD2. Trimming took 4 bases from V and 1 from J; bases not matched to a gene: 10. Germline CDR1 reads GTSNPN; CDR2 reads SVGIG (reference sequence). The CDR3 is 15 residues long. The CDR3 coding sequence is TGTGCCTGGAAGGGGACTGAAGCGGGGTCCTACGAGCAGTACTTC. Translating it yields CAWKGTEAGSYEQYF.

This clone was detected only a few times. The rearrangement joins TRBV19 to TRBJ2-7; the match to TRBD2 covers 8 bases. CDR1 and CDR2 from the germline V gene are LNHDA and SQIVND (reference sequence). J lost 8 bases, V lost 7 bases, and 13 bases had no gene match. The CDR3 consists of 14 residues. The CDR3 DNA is TGTGCCAGTACTCCGCGGGGGGACGATCGAAAGCAGTACTTC. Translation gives CASTPRGDDRKQYF.

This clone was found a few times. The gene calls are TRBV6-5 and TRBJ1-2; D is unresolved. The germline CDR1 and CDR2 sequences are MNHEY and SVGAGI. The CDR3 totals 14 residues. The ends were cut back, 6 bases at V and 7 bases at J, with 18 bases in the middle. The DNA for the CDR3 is TGTGCCAGCAGGACGGGGTTAGAGAATCGTGGCTACACCTTC. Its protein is CASRTGLENRGYTF.

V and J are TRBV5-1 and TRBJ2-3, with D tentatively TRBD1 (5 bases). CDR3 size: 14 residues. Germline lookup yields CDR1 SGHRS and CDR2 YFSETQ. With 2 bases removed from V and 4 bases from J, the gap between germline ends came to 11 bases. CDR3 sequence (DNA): TGCGCCAGCAGCTTAGATAGGGGCGCAGATACGCAGTATTTT. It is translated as CASSLDRGADTQYF.

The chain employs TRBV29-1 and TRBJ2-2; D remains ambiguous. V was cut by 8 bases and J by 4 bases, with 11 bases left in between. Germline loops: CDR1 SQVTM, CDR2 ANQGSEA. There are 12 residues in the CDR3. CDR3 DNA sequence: TGCAGCCTCGAAGCGCCCACCGGGGAGCTGTTTTTT. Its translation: CSLEAPTGELFF.

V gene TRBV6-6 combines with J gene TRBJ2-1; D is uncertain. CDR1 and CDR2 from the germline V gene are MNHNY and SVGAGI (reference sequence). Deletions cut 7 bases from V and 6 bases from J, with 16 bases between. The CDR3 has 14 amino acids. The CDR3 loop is CASTSAAWRNEQFF. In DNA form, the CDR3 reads TGTGCCAGCACCTCCGCGGCTTGGCGCAATGAGCAGTTCTTC.

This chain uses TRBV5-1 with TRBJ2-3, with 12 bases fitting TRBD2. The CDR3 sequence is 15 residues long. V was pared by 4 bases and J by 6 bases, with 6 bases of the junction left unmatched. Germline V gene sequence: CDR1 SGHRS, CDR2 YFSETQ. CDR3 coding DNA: TGCGCCAGCAGCGTCGGACTAGCGGGGCTGGATACGCAGTATTTT. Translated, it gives CASSVGLAGLDTQYF.

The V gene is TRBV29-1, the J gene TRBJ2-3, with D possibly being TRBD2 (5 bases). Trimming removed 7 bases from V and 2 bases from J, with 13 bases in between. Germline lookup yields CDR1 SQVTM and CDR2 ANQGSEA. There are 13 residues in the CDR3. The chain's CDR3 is CSATGIYTDTQYF. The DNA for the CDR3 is TGCAGCGCCACCGGGATATACACAGATACGCAGTATTTT.

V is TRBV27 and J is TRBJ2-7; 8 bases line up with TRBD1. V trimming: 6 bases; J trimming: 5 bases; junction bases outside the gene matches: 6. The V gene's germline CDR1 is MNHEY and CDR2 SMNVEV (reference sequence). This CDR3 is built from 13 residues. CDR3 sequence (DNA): TGTGCCAGCAGCGACAGGGGAAGGCACGAGCAGTACTTC. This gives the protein CASSDRGRHEQYF.

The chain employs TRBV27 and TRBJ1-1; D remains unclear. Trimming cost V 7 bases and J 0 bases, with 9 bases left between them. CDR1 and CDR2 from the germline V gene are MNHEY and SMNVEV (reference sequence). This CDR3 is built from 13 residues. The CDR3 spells CASTLSLNTEAFF. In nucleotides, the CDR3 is TGTGCCAGCACACTGAGTTTGAACACTGAAGCTTTCTTT.

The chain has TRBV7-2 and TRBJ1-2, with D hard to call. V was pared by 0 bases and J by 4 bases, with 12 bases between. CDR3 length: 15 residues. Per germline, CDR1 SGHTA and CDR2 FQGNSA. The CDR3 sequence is CASSLAQDTRYGYTF. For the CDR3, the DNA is TGTGCCAGCAGCTTAGCGCAAGACACCCGCTATGGCTACACCTTC.

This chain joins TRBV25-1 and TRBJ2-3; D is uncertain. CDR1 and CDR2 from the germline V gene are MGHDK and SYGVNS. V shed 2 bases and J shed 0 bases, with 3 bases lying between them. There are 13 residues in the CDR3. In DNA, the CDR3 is TGTGCCAGCAGTGAAGCGAGCACAGATACGCAGTATTTT. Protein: CASSEASTDTQYF.

CDR3 region: CASSPTQVYNEQFF. CDR3 sequence (DNA): TGTGCCAGCTCACCAACTCAGGTATACAATGAGCAGTTCTTC. The chain links TRBV18 to TRBJ2-1; D is uncertain. Germline lookup yields CDR1 KGHSH and CDR2 LQKENI. The V and J ends lost 2 bases and 4 bases respectively, with 9 bases between them. The CDR3 has 14 residues.

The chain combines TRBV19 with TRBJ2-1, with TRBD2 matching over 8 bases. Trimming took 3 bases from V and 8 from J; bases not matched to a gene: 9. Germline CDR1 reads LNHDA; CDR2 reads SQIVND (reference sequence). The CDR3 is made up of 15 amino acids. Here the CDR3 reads CASSIFSGSWDEQFF. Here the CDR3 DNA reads TGTGCCAGTAGTATCTTCAGCGGGAGCTGGGATGAGCAGTTCTTC. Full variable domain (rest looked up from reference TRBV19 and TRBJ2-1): DGGITQSPKYLFRKEGQNVTLSCEQNLNHDAMYWYRQDPGQGLRLIYYSQIVNDFQKGDIAEGYSVSREKKESFPLTVTSAQKNPTAFYLCASSIFSGSWDEQFFGPGTRLTVL.

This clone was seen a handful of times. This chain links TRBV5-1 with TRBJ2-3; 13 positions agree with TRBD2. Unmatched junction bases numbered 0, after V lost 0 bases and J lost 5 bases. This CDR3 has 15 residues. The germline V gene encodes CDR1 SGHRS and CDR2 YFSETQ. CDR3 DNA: TGCGCCAGCAGCTTGGGACTAGCGGGAGGAGATACGCAGTATTTT. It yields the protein CASSLGLAGGDTQYF.

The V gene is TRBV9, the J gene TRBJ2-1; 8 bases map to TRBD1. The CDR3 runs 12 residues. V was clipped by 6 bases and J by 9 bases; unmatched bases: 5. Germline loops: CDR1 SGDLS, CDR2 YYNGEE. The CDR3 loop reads CASKDRAGEQFF. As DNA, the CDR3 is TGTGCCAGCAAGGACAGGGCGGGTGAGCAGTTCTTC.

The CDR3 coding sequence is TGTGCCAGCAGTTACGACGCAGGGTTCTACGAGCAGTACTTC. Translation: CASSYDAGFYEQYF. The rearrangement uses TRBV6-5 and TRBJ2-7; a weak D match, TRBD1 (5 bases). Per the germline V gene, CDR1 is MNHEY and CDR2 is SVGAGI. The ends were cut back, 2 bases at V and 3 bases at J, with 11 bases in the middle. The CDR3 runs to 14 residues.

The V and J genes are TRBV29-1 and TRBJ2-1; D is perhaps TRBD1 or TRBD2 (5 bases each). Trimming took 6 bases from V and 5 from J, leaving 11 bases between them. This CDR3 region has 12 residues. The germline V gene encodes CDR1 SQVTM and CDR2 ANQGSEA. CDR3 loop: CSVNTGHNEQFF. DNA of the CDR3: TGCAGCGTCAATACGGGGCACAATGAGCAGTTCTTC.

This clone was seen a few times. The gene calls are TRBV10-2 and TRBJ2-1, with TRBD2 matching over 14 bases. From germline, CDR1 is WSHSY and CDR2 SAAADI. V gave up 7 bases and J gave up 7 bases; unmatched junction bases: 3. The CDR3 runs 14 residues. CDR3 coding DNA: TGCGCCAGCATGGGACTAGCGGGAGTTAATGAGCAGTTCTTC. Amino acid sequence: CASMGLAGVNEQFF.

The CDR3 coding sequence is TGTGCCAGCAGAGCCGGGACTAGCGGTTACAATGAGCAGTTCTTC. It yields the protein CASRAGTSGYNEQFF. The J gene is TRBJ2-1, the V gene TRBV11-2, with 11 bases fitting TRBD2. CDR1 is SGHAT, CDR2 FQNNGV, per germline. The CDR3 sequence is 15 residues long. V dropped 6 bases and J dropped 4; count of bases not matched to a gene: 5.

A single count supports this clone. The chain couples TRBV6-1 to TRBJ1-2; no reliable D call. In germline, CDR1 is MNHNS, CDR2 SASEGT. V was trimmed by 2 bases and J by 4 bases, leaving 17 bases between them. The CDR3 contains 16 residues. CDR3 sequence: CASSETFRVDFYGYTF. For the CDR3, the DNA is TGTGCCAGCAGTGAAACCTTTCGAGTAGATTTCTATGGCTACACCTTC.

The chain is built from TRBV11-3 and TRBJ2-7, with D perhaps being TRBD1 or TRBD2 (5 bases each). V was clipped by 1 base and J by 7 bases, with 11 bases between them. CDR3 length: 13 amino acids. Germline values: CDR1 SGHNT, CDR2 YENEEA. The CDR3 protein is CASSLVGAGEQYF. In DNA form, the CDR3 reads TGTGCCAGCAGCTTAGTAGGGGCGGGTGAGCAGTACTTC. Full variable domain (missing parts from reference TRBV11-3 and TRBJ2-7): EAGVVQSPRYKIIEKKQPVAFWCNPISGHNTLYWYLQNLGQGPELLIRYENEEAVDDSQLPKDRFSAERLKGVDSTLKIQPAELGDSAVYLCASSLVGAGEQYFGPGTRLTVT.

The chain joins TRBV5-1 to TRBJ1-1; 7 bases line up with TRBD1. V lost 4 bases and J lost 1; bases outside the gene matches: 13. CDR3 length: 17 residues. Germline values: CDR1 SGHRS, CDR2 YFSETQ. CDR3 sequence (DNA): TGCGCCAGCAGCCCCTTCAGGGGGGCATCGCAGAACACTGAAGCTTTCTTT. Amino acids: CASSPFRGASQNTEAFF.